This TCR beta chain originates from a study of regulatory T cells in long-lasting Graves disease. Libraries of TCR beta came from iRepertoire HTBI primers plus Arm-PCR of CDR3 regions. MiXCR, applied by TCRdb to the multiplex PCR reads, yields one record per CDR3 protein. The sample holds about 530,000 distinct CDR3 sequences, about 16% seen once. Described time point: newly diagnosed GD, antithyroid drugs for less than 3 months. The TCR library used RNA extracted from PBMCs. In this sample, this clonotype turned up a few times. Its antigen is currently unknown. V trimming: 4 bases; J trimming: 11 bases; junction bases outside the gene matches: 11. Looked up from germline, CDR1 is SQVTM and CDR2 is ANQGSEA. The CDR3 totals 13 residues. Study-level results: Patients with persistent disease shared under 3,500 public clonotypes, outpacing the 966 shared by new patients.

The sample also formed part of further work on T cells in Graves' hyperthyroidism and ophthalmopathy. That paper notes: Most expanded thyroid clonotypes above 0.001 recurred in blood.

The rearrangement joins TRBV29-1 to TRBJ1-1; 9 nucleotides match TRBD1. This sample comprised peripheral blood mononuclear cells (PBMCs), obtained at new diagnosis, from a patient treated with antithyroid drugs. The sequence came from a woman in her forties or fifties with Graves disease. The CDR3 nucleotides are TGCAGCGTTGTGCGGGACAGGGAGTGGAGGGCTTTCTTT. Encoded protein: CSVVRDREWRAFF.